This TCR beta chain was captured in a study of identical twins. Study outcomes and limitations: Cord blood's abundant beta clonotypes had fewer insertions, unlike memory repertoires.

This clonotype was counted ten times or more. The antigen remains undetermined. After template switching added a universal primer site, the resulting cDNA carried unique molecular identifiers. TCRdb re-derived calls from the 5' RACE reads in MiXCR, one entry per CDR3 protein. The sample carries 1.5 million to 2 million distinct CDR3 sequences, under 35% recorded once. The V segment lost 5 bases and the J segment 2 bases; nucleotides outside the gene matches: 8. Per germline, CDR1 DFQATT and CDR2 SNEGSKA (reference sequence). CDR3 size: 14 residues. Sequenced input: cord blood. The rearrangement links TRBV20-1 to TRBJ2-7, with 8 bases aligning to TRBD1. This sequence was found in a newborn girl in good health. The CDR3 spells CSALRDRIPYEQYF. The CDR3, as DNA: TGCAGTGCTCTCCGGGACAGGATCCCCTACGAGCAGTACTTC.